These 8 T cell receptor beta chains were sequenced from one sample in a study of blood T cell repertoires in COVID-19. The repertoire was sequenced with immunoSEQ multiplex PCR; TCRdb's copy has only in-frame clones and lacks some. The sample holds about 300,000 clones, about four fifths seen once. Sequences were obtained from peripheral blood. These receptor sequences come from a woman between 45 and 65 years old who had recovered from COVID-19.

Written as DNA, the CDR3 is TGTGCCAGCAGCCCGCGAGACACCGGGGAGCTGTTTTTT. Protein: CASSPRDTGELFF. This chain uses TRBV7-6 with TRBJ2-2; no clear D. CDR1 is SGHVS and CDR2 is FNYEAQ in the germline V gene. The CDR3 contains 13 residues. V lost 5 bases to trimming and J lost 3 bases, with 7 bases between them.

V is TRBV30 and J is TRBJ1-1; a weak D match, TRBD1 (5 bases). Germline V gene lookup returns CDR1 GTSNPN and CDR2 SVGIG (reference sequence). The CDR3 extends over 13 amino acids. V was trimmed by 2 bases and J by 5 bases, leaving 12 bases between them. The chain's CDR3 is CAWSHGKGTEAFF. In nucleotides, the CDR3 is TGTGCCTGGAGTCATGGTAAGGGGACTGAAGCTTTCTTT.

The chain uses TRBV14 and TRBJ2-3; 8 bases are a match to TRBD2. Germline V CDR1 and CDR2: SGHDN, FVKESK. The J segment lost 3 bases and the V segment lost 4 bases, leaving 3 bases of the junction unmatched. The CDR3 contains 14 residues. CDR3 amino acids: CASSPGLGTDTQYF. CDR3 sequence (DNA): TGTGCCAGCAGCCCGGGACTAGGGACAGATACGCAGTATTTT.

CDR3 protein: CASSLGRATNEKLFF. The CDR3 DNA reads TGTGCCAGCAGCCTAGGACGGGCAACTAATGAAAAACTGTTTTTT. This chain connects TRBV9 to TRBJ1-4; D is undetermined. Trimming stripped 4 bases from V and 0 bases from J, with 10 bases between. The CDR3 length is 15 residues. Germline V CDR1 and CDR2: SGDLS, YYNGEE.

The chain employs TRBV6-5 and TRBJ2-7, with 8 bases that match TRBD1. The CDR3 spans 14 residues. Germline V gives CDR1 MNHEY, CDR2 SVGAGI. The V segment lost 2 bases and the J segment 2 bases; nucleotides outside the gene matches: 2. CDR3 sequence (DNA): TGTGCCAGCAGTTACGGGACAGGAGCCTACGAGCAGTACTTC. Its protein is CASSYGTGAYEQYF.

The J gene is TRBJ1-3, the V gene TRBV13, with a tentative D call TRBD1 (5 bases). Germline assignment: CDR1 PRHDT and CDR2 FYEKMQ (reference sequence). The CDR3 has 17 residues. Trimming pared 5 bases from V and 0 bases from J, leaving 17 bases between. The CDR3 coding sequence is TGTGCCAGCAGCGGCGTCCTTCGCGGGGCCTCTGGAAACACCATATATTTT. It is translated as CASSGVLRGASGNTIYF.

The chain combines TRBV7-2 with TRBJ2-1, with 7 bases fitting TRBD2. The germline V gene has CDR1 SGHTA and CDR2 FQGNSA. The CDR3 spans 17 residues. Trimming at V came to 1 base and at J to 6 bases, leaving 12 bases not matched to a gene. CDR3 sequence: CASSLGTSGRVFNEQFF. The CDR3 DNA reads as TGTGCCAGCAGCTTAGGCACCTCTGGGAGGGTATTCAATGAGCAGTTCTTC.

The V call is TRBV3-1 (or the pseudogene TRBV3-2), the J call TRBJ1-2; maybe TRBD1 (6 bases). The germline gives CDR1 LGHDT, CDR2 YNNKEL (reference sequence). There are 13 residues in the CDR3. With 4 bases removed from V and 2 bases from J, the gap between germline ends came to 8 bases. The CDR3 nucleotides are TGTGCCAGCAGCCCGGGACACAACTATGGCTACACCTTC. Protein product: CASSPGHNYGYTF.